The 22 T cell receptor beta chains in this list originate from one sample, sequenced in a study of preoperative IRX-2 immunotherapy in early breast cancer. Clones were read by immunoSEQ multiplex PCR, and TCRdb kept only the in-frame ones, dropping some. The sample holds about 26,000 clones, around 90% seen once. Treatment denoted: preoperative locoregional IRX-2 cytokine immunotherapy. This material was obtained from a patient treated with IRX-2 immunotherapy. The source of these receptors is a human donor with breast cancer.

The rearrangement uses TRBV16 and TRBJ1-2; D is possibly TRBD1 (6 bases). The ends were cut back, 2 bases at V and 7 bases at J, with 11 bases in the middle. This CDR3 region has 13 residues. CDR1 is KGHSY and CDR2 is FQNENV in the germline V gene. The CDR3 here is CASSQDRSSGYTF. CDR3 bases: TGTGCCAGCAGCCAAGACAGGTCGAGTGGCTACACCTTC.

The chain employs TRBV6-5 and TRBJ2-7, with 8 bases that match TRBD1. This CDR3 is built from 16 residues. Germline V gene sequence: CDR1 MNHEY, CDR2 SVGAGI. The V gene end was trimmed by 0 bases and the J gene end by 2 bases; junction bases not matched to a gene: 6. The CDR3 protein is CASSYSRQGATYEQYF. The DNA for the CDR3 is TGTGCCAGCAGTTACTCGAGGCAGGGGGCAACCTACGAGCAGTACTTC.

The CDR3 DNA reads as TGTGCCAGTAGTGTATCCGGGACAGGGTACCAAGAGACCCAGTACTTC. Its translation is CASSVSGTGYQETQYF. This chain uses TRBV19 with TRBJ2-5; 9 positions match TRBD1. The trim removed 5 bases at V and 0 bases at J, leaving 7 bases unmatched. This CDR3 comprises 16 residues. Germline CDR1 reads LNHDA; CDR2 reads SQIVND (reference sequence).

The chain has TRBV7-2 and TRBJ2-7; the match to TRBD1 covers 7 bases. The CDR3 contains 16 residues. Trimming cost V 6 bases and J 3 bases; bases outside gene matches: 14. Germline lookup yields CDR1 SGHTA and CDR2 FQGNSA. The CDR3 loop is CASRNGQRQGLYEQYF. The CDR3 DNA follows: TGTGCCAGCAGAAACGGACAAAGACAGGGTCTCTACGAGCAGTACTTC.

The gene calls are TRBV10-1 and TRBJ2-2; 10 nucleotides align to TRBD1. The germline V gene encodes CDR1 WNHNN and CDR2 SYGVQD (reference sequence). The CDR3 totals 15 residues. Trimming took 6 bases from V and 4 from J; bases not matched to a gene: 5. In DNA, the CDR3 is TGCGCCAGCAGCGGGGACAGGGGAAGCACCGGGGAGCTGTTTTTT. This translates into CASSGDRGSTGELFF.

The CDR3 nucleotides read TGCGCCAGCAGCCCGGACAACGGAAACACCATATATTTT. This sequence encodes CASSPDNGNTIYF. The chain has TRBV5-1 and TRBJ1-3, with a tentative D call TRBD1 (5 bases). The germline gives CDR1 SGHRS, CDR2 YFSETQ. V was cut by 4 bases and J by 4 bases, with 9 bases left in between. CDR3 length: 13 residues.

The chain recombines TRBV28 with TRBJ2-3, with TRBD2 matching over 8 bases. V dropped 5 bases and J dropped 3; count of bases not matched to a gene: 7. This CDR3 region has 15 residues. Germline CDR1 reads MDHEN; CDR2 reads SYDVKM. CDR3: CASSLSGLGTDTQYF. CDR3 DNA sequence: TGTGCCAGCAGTCTCTCGGGACTAGGGACAGATACGCAGTATTTT.

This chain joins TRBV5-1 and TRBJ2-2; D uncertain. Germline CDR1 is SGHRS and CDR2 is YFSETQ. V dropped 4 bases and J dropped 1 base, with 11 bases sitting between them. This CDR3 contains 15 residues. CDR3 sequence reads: CASSPDRLNTGELFF. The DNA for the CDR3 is TGCGCCAGCAGCCCGGACCGATTGAACACCGGGGAGCTGTTTTTT.

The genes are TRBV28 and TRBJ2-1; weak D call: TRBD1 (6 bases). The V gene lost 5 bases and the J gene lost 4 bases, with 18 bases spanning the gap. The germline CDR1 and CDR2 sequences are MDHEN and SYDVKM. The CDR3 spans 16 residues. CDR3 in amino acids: CASSPLGAGTYNEQFF. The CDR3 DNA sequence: TGTGCCAGCAGTCCCCTTGGGGCAGGGACATACAATGAGCAGTTCTTC. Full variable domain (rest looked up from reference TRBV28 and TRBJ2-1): DVKVTQSSRYLVKRTGEKVFLECVQDMDHENMFWYRQDPGLGLRLIYFSYDVKMKEKGDIPEGYSVSREKKERFSLILESASTNQTSMYLCASSPLGAGTYNEQFFGPGTRLTVL.

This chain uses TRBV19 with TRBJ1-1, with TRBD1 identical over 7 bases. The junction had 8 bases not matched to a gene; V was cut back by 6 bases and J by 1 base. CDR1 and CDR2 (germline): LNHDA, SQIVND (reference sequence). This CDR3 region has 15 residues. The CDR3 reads CASRPTGTANTEAFF. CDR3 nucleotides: TGTGCCAGTAGGCCTACCGGGACAGCGAACACTGAAGCTTTCTTT.

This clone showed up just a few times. CDR3: CSVEIDRGRSETQYF. CDR3 in DNA: TGCAGCGTTGAGATCGACAGGGGGCGGTCGGAGACCCAGTACTTC. The chain links TRBV29-1 to TRBJ2-5; TRBD1 matches at 10 bases. V lost 3 bases to trimming and J lost 5 bases; unmatched junction nucleotides: 9. This CDR3 region has 15 residues. The germline V gene encodes CDR1 SQVTM and CDR2 ANQGSEA. The full variable domain, its missing parts supplied by reference TRBV29-1 and TRBJ2-5, is SAVISQKPSRDICQRGTSLTIQCQVDSQVTMMFWYRQQPGQSLTLIATANQGSEATYESGFVIDKFPISRPNLTFSTLTVSNMSPEDSSIYLCSVEIDRGRSETQYFGPGTRLLVL.

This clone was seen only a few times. CDR3 protein: CASSPTGWGETQYF. CDR3 sequence (DNA): TGTGCCAGCAGTCCAACCGGATGGGGGGAGACCCAGTACTTC. The chain employs TRBV2 and TRBJ2-5; D assignment may be TRBD1 or TRBD2 (5 bases each). The CDR3 is 14 residues long. V dropped 5 bases and J dropped 5 bases, with 15 bases sitting between them. Germline CDR1 SNHLY, CDR2 FYNNEI.

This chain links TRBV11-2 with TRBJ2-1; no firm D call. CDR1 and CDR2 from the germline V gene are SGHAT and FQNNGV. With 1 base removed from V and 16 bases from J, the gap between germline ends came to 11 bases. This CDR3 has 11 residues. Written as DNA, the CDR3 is TGTGCCAGCAGCTTAGGCACGAGGCATTTCTTC. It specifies CASSLGTRHFF.

The CDR3: CASSLMASGMGFYNEQFF. Here the CDR3 DNA reads TGTGCCAGCAGCTTAATGGCTAGCGGGATGGGCTTCTACAATGAGCAGTTCTTC. This rearrangement joins TRBV13 to TRBJ2-1; 9 bases match TRBD2. The V and J ends lost 2 bases and 3 bases, in that order; junction bases with no gene match: 11. Germline V gives CDR1 PRHDT, CDR2 FYEKMQ (reference sequence). CDR3 length: 18 residues.

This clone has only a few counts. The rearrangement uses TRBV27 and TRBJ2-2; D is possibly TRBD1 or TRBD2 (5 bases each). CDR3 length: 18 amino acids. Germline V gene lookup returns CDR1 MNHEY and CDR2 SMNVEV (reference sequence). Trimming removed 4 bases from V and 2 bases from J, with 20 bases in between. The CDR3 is CASSSRLGDGGNTGELFF. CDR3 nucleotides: TGTGCCAGCAGTTCCCGATTGGGGGACGGTGGTAACACCGGGGAGCTGTTTTTT.

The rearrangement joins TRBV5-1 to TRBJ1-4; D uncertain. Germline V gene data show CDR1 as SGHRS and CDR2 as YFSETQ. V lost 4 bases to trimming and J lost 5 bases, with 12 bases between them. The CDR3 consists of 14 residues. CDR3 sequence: CASSLGMGNEKLFF. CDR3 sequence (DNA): TGCGCCAGCAGCCTTGGGATGGGGAATGAAAAACTGTTTTTT. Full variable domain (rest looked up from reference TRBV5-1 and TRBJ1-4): KAGVTQTPRYLIKTRGQQVTLSCSPISGHRSVSWYQQTPGQGLQFLFEYFSETQRNKGNFPGRFSGRQFSNSRSEMNVSTLELGDSALYLCASSLGMGNEKLFFGSGTQLSVL.

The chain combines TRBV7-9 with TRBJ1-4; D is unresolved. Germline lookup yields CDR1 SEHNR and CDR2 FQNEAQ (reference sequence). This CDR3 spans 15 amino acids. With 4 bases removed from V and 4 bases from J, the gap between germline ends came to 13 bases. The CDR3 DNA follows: TGTGCCAGCAGCTCAACCGGACGGATTAATGAAAAACTGTTTTTT. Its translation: CASSSTGRINEKLFF.

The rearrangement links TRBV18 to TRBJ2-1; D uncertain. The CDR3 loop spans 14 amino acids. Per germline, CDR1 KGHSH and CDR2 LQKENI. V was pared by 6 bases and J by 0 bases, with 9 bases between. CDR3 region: CASSPRSSYNEQFF. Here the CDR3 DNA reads TGTGCCAGCTCCCCCCGGAGCTCCTACAATGAGCAGTTCTTC.

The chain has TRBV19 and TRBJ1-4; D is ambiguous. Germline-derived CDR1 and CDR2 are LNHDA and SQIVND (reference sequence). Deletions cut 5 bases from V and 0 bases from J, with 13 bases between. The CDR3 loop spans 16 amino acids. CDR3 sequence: CASSSQRAATNEKLFF. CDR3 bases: TGTGCCAGTAGTTCTCAACGGGCGGCAACTAATGAAAAACTGTTTTTT.

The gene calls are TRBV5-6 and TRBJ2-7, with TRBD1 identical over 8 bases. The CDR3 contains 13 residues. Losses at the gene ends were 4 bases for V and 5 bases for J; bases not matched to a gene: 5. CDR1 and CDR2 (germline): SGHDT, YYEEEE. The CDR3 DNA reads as TGTGCCAGCAGCGGGGGACAGGCCCACGAGCAGTACTTC. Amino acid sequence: CASSGGQAHEQYF.

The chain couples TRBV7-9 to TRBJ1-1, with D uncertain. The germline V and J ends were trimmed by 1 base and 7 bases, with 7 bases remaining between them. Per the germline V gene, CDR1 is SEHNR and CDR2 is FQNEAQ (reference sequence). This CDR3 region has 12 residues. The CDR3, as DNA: TGTGCCAGCAGCTTAGTATCCAGTGAAGCTTTCTTT. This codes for CASSLVSSEAFF.

The CDR3 here is CASSLAGAGNTIYF. The CDR3 nucleotides are TGTGCCAGCAGCTTGGCGGGGGCCGGAAACACCATATATTTT. The chain recombines TRBV7-2 with TRBJ1-3, with a possible D match to TRBD1 (6 bases). Germline CDR1 and CDR2: SGHTA and FQGNSA. The V end was cut by 3 bases, the J end by 4 bases, with 10 bases between. This CDR3 comprises 14 residues. The entire variable domain, with the rest obtained from reference TRBV7-2 and TRBJ1-3, is as follows: GAGVSQSPSNKVTEKGKDVELRCDPISGHTALYWYRQSLGQGLEFLIYFQGNSAPDKSGLPSDRFSAERTGGSVSTLTIQRTQQEDSAVYLCASSLAGAGNTIYFGEGSWLTVV.